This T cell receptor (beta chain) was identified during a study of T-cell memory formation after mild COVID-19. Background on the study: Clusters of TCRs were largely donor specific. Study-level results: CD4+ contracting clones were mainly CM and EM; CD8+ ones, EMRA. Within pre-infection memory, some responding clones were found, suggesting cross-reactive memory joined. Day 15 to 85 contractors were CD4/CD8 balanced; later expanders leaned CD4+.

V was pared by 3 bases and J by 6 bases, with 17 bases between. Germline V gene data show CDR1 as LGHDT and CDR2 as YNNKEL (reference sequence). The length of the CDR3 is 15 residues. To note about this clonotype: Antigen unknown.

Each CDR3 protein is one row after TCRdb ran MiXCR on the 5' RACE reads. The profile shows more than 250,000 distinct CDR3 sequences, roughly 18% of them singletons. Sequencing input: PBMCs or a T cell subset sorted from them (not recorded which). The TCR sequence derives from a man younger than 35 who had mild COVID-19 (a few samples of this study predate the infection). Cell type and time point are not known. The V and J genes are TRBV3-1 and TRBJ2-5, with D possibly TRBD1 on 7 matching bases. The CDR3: CASSQPSQGGKTQYF. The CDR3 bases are TGTGCCAGCAGCCAGCCCTCTCAGGGGGGAAAGACCCAGTACTTC.